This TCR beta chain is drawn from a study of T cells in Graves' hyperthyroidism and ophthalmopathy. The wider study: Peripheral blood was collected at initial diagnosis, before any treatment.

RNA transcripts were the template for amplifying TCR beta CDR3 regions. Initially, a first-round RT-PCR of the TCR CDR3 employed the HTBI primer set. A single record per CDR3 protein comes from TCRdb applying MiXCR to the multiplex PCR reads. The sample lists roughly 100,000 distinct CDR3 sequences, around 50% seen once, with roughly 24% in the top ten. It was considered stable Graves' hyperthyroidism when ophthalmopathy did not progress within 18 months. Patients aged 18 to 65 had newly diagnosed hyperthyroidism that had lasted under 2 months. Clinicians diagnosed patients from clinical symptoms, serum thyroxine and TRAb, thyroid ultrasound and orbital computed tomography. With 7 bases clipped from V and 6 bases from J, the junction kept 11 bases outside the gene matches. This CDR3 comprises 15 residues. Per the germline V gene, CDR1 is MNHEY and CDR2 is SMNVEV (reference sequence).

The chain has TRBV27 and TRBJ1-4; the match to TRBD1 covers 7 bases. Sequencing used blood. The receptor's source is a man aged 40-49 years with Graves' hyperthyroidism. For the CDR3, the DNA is TGTGCCAGCACCCGAGCCTCAGGGGGGGATGAAAAACTGTTTTTT. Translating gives CASTRASGGDEKLFF.